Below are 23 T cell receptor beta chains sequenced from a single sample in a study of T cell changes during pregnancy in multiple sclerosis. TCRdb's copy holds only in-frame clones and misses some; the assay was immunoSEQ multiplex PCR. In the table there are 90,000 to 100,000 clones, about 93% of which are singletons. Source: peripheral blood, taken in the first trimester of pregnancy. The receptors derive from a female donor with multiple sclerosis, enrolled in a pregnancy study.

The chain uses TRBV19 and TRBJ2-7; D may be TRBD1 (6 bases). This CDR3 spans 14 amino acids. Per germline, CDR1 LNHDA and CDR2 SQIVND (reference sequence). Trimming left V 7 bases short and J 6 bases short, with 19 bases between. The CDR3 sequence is CASIEGQGRGEQYF. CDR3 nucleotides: TGTGCCAGTATCGAGGGACAAGGAAGGGGCGAGCAGTACTTC.

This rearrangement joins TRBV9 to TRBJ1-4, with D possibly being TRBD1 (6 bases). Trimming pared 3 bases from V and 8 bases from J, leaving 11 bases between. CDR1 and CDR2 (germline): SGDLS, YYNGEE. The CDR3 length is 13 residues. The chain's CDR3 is CASSGDTGEKLFF. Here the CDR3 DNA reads TGTGCCAGCAGCGGGGACACTGGGGAAAAACTGTTTTTT.

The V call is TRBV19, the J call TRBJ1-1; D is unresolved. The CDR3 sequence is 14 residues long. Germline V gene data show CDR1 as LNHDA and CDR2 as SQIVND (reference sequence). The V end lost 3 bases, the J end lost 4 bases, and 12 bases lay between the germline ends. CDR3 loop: CASSMEPDFTEAFF. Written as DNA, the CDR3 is TGTGCCAGTAGTATGGAGCCTGATTTCACTGAAGCTTTCTTT.

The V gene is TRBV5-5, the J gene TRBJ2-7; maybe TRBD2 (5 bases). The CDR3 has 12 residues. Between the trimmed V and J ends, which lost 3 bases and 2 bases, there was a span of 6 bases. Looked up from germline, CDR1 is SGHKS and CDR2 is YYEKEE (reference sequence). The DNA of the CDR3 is TGTGCCAGCAGCTCCGGGGCCTACGAGCAGTACTTC. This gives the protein CASSSGAYEQYF.

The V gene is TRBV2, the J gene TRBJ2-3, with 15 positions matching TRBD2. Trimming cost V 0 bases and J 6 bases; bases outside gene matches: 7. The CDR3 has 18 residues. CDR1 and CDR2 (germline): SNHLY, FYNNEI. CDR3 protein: CASSEAWTSGGAWDTQYF. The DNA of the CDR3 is TGTGCCAGCAGTGAAGCGTGGACTAGCGGGGGGGCCTGGGATACGCAGTATTTT.

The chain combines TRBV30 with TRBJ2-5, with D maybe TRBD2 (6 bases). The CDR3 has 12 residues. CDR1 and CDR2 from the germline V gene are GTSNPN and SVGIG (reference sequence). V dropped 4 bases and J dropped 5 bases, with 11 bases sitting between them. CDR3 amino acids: CAWNGGAETQYF. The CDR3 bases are TGTGCCTGGAACGGGGGAGCGGAGACCCAGTACTTC.

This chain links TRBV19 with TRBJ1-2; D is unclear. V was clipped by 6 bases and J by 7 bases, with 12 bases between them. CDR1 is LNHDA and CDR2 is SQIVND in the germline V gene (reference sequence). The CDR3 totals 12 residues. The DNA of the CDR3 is TGTGCCAGTAGAGACAAAGACGGTGGCTACACCTTC. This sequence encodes CASRDKDGGYTF.

CDR3 region: CASSLPSGAAEQFF. The CDR3 DNA is TGTGCCAGCTCTCTACCTAGCGGGGCGGCCGAGCAGTTCTTC. This sequence joins TRBV18 and TRBJ2-1; 9 bases match TRBD2. There are 14 residues in the CDR3. The germline V gene encodes CDR1 KGHSH and CDR2 LQKENI. Germline trimming cut 6 bases from V and 10 bases from J; bases unmatched to any gene: 10. Full variable domain (missing parts from reference TRBV18 and TRBJ2-1): NAGVMQNPRHLVRRRGQEARLRCSPMKGHSHVYWYRQLPEEGLKFMVYLQKENIIDESGMPKERFSAEFPKEGPSILRIQQVVRGDSAAYFCASSLPSGAAEQFFGPGTRLTVL.

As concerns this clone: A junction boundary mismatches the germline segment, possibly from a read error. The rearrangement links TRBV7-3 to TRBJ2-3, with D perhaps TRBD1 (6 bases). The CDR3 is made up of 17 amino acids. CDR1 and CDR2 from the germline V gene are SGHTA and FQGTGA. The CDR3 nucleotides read TGTGCCAGCAGCCTAACCCCCGGACAGATCCTCCCAGATACGCAGTATTTT. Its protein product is CASSLTPGQILPDTQYF. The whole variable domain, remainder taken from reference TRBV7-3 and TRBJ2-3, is GAGVSQTPSNKVTEKGKYVELRCDPISGHTALYWYRQSLGQGPEFLIYFQGTGAADDSGLPNDRFFAVRPEGSVSTLKIQRTERGDSAVYLCASSLTPGQILPDTQYFGPGTRLTVL.

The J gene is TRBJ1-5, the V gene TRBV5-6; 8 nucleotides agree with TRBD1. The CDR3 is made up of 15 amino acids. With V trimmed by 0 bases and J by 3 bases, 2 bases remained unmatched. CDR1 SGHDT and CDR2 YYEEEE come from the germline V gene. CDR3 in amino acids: CASSLDRGVNQPQHF. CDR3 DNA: TGTGCCAGCAGCTTGGACAGGGGGGTCAATCAGCCCCAGCATTTT. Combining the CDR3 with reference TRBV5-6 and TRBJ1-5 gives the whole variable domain DAGVTQSPTHLIKTRGQQVTLRCSPKSGHDTVSWYQQALGQGPQFIFQYYEEEERQRGNFPDRFSGHQFPNYSSELNVNALLLGDSALYLCASSLDRGVNQPQHFGDGTRLSIL.

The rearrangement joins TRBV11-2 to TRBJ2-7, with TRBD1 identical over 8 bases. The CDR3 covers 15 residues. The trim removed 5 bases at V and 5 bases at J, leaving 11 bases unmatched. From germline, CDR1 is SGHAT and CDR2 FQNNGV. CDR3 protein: CASSVGTGSTNEQYF. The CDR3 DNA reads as TGTGCCAGCAGCGTGGGGACAGGAAGTACCAACGAGCAGTACTTC.

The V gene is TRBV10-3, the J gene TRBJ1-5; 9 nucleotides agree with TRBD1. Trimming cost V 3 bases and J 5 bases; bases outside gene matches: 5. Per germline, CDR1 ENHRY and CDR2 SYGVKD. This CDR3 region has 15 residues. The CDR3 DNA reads TGTGCCATCAGTGACCCTGACAGGGGGGATCAGCCCCAGCATTTT. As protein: CAISDPDRGDQPQHF.

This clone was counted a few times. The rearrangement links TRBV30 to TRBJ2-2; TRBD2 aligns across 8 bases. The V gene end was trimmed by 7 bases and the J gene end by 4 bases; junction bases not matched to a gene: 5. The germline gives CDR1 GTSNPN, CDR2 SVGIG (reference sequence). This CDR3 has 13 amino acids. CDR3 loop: CAFRLAITGELFF. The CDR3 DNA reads TGTGCCTTTCGACTAGCGATCACCGGGGAGCTGTTTTTT.

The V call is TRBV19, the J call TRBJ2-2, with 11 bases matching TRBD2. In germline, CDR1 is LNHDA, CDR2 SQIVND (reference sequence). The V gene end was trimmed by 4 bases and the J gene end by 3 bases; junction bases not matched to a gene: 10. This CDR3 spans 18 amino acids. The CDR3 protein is CASSTNPLAGGHTGELFF. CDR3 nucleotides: TGTGCCAGTAGTACTAACCCCCTAGCGGGGGGTCACACCGGGGAGCTGTTTTTT.

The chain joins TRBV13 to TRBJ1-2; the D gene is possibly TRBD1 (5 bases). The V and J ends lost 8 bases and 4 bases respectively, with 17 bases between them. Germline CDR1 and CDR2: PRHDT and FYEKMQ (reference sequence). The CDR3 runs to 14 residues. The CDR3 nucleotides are TGTGCCAGCGGGCTGGGGCAGGCCCTCTATGGCTACACCTTC. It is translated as CASGLGQALYGYTF.

CDR3: CASSVEADGTLRDTQYF. CDR3 sequence (DNA): TGTGCCAGCAGTGTGGAGGCGGACGGAACTTTAAGAGATACCCAGTACTTC. The J gene is TRBJ2-5, the V gene TRBV2; possibly TRBD2 for D (5 bases). The CDR3 extends over 17 amino acids. Germline V CDR1 and CDR2: SNHLY, FYNNEI. V lost 4 bases to trimming and J lost 8 bases, with 26 bases between them.

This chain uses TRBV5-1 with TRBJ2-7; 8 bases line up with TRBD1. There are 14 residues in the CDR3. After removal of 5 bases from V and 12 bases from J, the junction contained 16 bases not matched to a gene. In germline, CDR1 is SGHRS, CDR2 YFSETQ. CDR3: CASRPGTGPIIWYF. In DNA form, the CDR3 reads TGCGCCAGCAGACCCGGGACAGGCCCCATTATATGGTACTTC.

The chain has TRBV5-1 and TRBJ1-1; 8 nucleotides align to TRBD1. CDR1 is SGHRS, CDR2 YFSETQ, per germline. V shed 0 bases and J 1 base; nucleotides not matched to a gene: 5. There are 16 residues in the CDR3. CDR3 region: CASSLGTGGANTEAFF. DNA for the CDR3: TGCGCCAGCAGCTTGGGAACAGGGGGAGCGAACACTGAAGCTTTCTTT.

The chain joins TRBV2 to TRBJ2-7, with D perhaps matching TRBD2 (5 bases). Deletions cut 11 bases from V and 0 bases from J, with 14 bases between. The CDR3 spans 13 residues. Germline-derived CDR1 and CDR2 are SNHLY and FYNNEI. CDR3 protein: CAGVGSGSYEQYF. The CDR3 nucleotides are TGTGCCGGAGTGGGGAGCGGCTCCTACGAGCAGTACTTC. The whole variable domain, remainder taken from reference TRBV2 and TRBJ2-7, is EPEVTQTPSHQVTQMGQEVILRCVPISNHLYFYWYRQILGQKVEFLVSFYNNEISEKSEIFDDQFSVERPDGSNFTLKIRSTKLEDSAMYFCAGVGSGSYEQYFGPGTRLTVT.

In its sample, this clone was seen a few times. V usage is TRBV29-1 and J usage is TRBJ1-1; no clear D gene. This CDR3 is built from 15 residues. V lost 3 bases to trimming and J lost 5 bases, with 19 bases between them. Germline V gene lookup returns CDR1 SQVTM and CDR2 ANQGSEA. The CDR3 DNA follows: TGCAGCGTTGAGAGTATAGGACCCGGAGGGACTGAAGCTTTCTTT. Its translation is CSVESIGPGGTEAFF. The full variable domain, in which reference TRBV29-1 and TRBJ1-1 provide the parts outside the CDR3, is SAVISQKPSRDICQRGTSLTIQCQVDSQVTMMFWYRQQPGQSLTLIATANQGSEATYESGFVIDKFPISRPNLTFSTLTVSNMSPEDSSIYLCSVESIGPGGTEAFFGQGTRLTVV.

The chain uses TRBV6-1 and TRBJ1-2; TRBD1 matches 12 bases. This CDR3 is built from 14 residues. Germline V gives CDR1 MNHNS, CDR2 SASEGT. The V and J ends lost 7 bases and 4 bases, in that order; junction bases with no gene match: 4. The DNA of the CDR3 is TGTGCCAGCATGGGGACAGGGGGCCTCTATGGCTACACCTTC. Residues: CASMGTGGLYGYTF.

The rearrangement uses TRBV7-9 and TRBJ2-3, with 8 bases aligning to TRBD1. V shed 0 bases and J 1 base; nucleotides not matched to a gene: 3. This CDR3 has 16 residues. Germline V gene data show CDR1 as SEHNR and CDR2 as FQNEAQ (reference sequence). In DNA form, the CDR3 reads TGTGCCAGCAGCTTAGCGCCGGGACAGGGCACAGATACGCAGTATTTT. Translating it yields CASSLAPGQGTDTQYF. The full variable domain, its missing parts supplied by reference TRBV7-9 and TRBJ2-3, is DTGVSQNPRHKITKRGQNVTFRCDPISEHNRLYWYRQTLGQGPEFLTYFQNEAQLEKSRLLSDRFSAERPKGSFSTLEIQRTEQGDSAMYLCASSLAPGQGTDTQYFGPGTRLTVL.

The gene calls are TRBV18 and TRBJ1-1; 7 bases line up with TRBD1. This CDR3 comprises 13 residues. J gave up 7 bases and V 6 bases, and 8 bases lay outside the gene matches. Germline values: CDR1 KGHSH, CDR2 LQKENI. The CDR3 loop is CASSSHRDSEAFF. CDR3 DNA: TGTGCCAGCTCGTCACACCGGGACAGTGAAGCTTTCTTT.